These T cell receptor beta chains were read from a single sample in a study of T-cell memory formation after mild COVID-19. MiXCR was run by TCRdb on the 5' RACE reads, yielding one entry per CDR3 protein. The sample includes around 430,000 distinct CDR3 sequences, about 16% of them seen just once. The material sequenced was PBMCs or a T cell subset sorted from them (not recorded which). The receptor source for this set is a man between 18 and 29 years old who had mild COVID-19 (a few samples of this study predate the infection). Cell type and time point are not known. The CDR3 runs from the conserved cysteine through the conserved F or W. Each record gives: CDR3 DNA, CDR3 protein, V gene, D gene, clone size, J gene. A D gene is named only where the DNA matches it firmly. Clone size is stated in some rows and not others, as once, few, many or a class when expanded.

TGCAGTGCTAAAGGTGTGGAGTATAGCAATCAGCCCCAGCATTTT | CSAKGVEYSNQPQHF | TRBV20-1 | - | few | TRBJ1-5
TGTGCCAACCAGGACAGAAAAAGCAATCAGCCCCAGCATTTT | CANQDRKSNQPQHF | TRBV9 | - | few | TRBJ1-5
TGTGCCAGCAGTTTCTTGGAGATAAATGAAAAACTGTTTTTT | CASSFLEINEKLFF | TRBV12-3/TRBV12-4 | - | few | TRBJ1-4
TGCGCCAGCAGCATAGGGGGCTTAGTGGAAAAACTGTTTTTT | CASSIGGLVEKLFF | TRBV5-1 | TRBD1 | - | TRBJ1-4
TGTGCCAGCCGACCCCGGGACAGTGGGCGGCGGACCCAGTACTTC | CASRPRDSGRRTQYF | TRBV28 | TRBD1 | few | TRBJ2-5
TGTGCCAGCAGCCCGAAGCTATACTCCTACAATGAGCAGTTCTTC | CASSPKLYSYNEQFF | TRBV14 | - | - | TRBJ2-1
TGTGCCAGCAGCTTAGCCCTTAGAAATTCACCCCTCCACTTT | CASSLALRNSPLHF | TRBV7-9 | - | few | TRBJ1-6
TGTGCCAGCAGTAGGACAGGGGGCGCGCCTGAAGCTTTCTTT | CASSRTGGAPEAFF | TRBV12-3/TRBV12-4 | TRBD1 | few | TRBJ1-1
TGCGCCAGCAGCTTGGTCGGGACTCAACAAGAGACCCAGTACTTC | CASSLVGTQQETQYF | TRBV5-1 | - | few | TRBJ2-5
TGCAGTGCCAGGACTAGCGGGGCCCTCTCTGGGGCCAACGTCCTGACTTTC | CSARTSGALSGANVLTF | TRBV20-1 | TRBD2 | few | TRBJ2-6
TGCAGTGCTAGAGAGGGAATTGCGCTTATCTATGGCTACACCTTC | CSAREGIALIYGYTF | TRBV20-1 | - | few | TRBJ1-2
TGTGCCAGCAGTCTCTCGGCGTCCACCTACAATGAGCAGTTCTTC | CASSLSASTYNEQFF | TRBV7-2 | - | few | TRBJ2-1
TGTGCCAGCAGCCAGTATAATTCTAGGGGTCCCCCTGAAGCTTTCTTT | CASSQYNSRGPPEAFF | TRBV5-4 | - | few | TRBJ1-1
TGTGCCAGCAGCTCCATCCTGCGACCGAACCGCGGTAACTATGGCTACACCTTC | CASSSILRPNRGNYGYTF | TRBV7-9 | - | few | TRBJ1-2
TGTGCCAGCAGGGAGGGGGCGCACACTGAAGCTTTCTTT | CASREGAHTEAFF | TRBV6-5 | TRBD1 | - | TRBJ1-1
TGTGCCAGCAGCGCCGGACTAGCGGGGGGAGGGGAGACCCAGTACTTC | CASSAGLAGGGETQYF | TRBV6-1 | TRBD2 | - | TRBJ2-5
TGTGCCAGTAGTACCCTACTGACAGGGAATAGATATGGCTACACCTTC | CASSTLLTGNRYGYTF | TRBV19 | TRBD1 | few | TRBJ1-2
TGTGCCAGCAGGGTTCTAAGAGATACGCAGTATTTT | CASRVLRDTQYF | TRBV2 | - | few | TRBJ2-3
TGCAGTGCTAGCTTAGCGGGGGGTACGGCAGATACGCAGTATTTT | CSASLAGGTADTQYF | TRBV20-1 | TRBD2 | - | TRBJ2-3
TGTGCCAGCAGCTCGACGTCGGGCTATACGCAGTATTTT | CASSSTSGYTQYF | TRBV7-6 | - | many | TRBJ2-3
TGTGCCAGCAGTGAATGGGAGGACGCCGCCTATGGCTACACCTTC | CASSEWEDAAYGYTF | TRBV25-1 | - | - | TRBJ1-2
TGCGCCAGCAGCCAAGAATACACCTACACCGGGGAGCTGTTTTTT | CASSQEYTYTGELFF | TRBV4-3 | - | few | TRBJ2-2
TGTGCCAGCAGCCGCGCGGGACAGGGTAATCAGCCCCAGCATTTT | CASSRAGQGNQPQHF | TRBV7-9 | TRBD1 | - | TRBJ1-5
TGTGCCAGCAGCGCCACAGGCGGGAGCACCGGGGAGCTGTTTTTT | CASSATGGSTGELFF | TRBV9 | TRBD2 | - | TRBJ2-2
TGTGCCAGCAGTAGGAGTTCCGGGGGCGCCTCCTACAATGAGCAGTTCTTC | CASSRSSGGASYNEQFF | TRBV12-3/TRBV12-4 | - | few | TRBJ2-1
TGTGCCAGCGGGCTCTACAATGAGCAGTTCTTC | CASGLYNEQFF | TRBV2 | - | few | TRBJ2-1
TGTGCCAGCAGCTTACGAGCGGCCTCCTACAATGAGCAGTTCTTC | CASSLRAASYNEQFF | TRBV7-8 | - | few | TRBJ2-1
TGTGCCAGCAGCGGGGACTACATAAACACCGGGGAGCTGTTTTTT | CASSGDYINTGELFF | TRBV7-9 | TRBD2 | few | TRBJ2-2
TGTGCCAGCAGCTTCTCCCCGCAAGAGACCCAGTACTTC | CASSFSPQETQYF | TRBV5-6 | - | - | TRBJ2-5
TGTGCCACCAGCAGAGGTCCAGGTCAGGGAATGACAGATACGCAGTATTTT | CATSRGPGQGMTDTQYF | TRBV15 | - | - | TRBJ2-3
TGTGCCAGCAGTTTACCCTTCAACACCGGGGAGCTGTTTTTT | CASSLPFNTGELFF | TRBV12-3/TRBV12-4 | - | few | TRBJ2-2
TGTGCCAGCAGCCCATTTGTATCCGGCTCTGGGGCCAACGTCCTGACTTTC | CASSPFVSGSGANVLTF | TRBV7-6 | - | - | TRBJ2-6
TGTGCCAGCAGTCGCGGGACAGGGGGAAACCAAGAGACCCAGTACTTC | CASSRGTGGNQETQYF | TRBV6-5 | TRBD1 | - | TRBJ2-5
TGTGCCAGCAGTTACTCGACTGGGAATATTTACTCTGGAAACACCATATATTTT | CASSYSTGNIYSGNTIYF | TRBV6-5 | - | - | TRBJ1-3
TGTGCCAGCAGCTTGTGGGACAGGGTTTCAAATGGCTACACCTTC | CASSLWDRVSNGYTF | TRBV7-9 | TRBD1 | - | TRBJ1-2